The T cell receptor (beta chain) described here comes from a study of blood T cells in healthy people across ages. Study-wide background: For every two T cells, template switching captured about one barcoded beta molecule.

The germline V gene encodes CDR1 DFQATT and CDR2 SNEGSKA (reference sequence). J was trimmed by 15 bases and V by 5 bases; bases with no gene match: 6. This CDR3 spans 12 amino acids. Next came a second PCR, run for roughly 6 to 11 cycles, which used a sample-barcoded 5' primer along with a J-beta primer mix. From the 5' RACE reads, TCRdb called clonotypes with MiXCR, one entry per CDR3 protein. The data hold roughly 2 million distinct CDR3 sequences, with about 50% observed a single time. The sample comprised blood. V usage is TRBV20-1 and J usage is TRBJ2-1; 14 bases fit TRBD2. This clonotype was sampled from a woman between 40 and 50 years old in good health. CDR3 loop: CSAPGLAGERFF. The DNA for the CDR3 is TGCAGTGCTCCGGGACTAGCGGGGGAACGGTTCTTC.